The rows below give T cell receptor beta chains drawn from one sample of a study of human T cells and chemical hapten exposure. MiXCR, applied by TCRdb to the RACE reads, yields one record per CDR3 protein. The sample has approximately 80,000 distinct CDR3 sequences, 10% to 13% seen once. Here the sequenced sample was whole blood, taken in connection with sensitization to the hapten diphenylcyclopropenone (DPC). These receptors all come from a woman aged 30 to 39 with alopecia areata. Some clones in this sample may be carry-over from other donors' samples. Each CDR3 is given without its conserved first and last residue. Fields, in order: J gene, V gene, CDR3 protein.

j_call: TRBJ2-7; v_call: TRBV5-1; cdr3_aa: ASSSRRRGDEQY
j_call: TRBJ2-3; v_call: TRBV18; cdr3_aa: ASSPTPGAGVADTQY
j_call: TRBJ2-3; v_call: TRBV7-2; cdr3_aa: ASSLSGVTDTQY
j_call: TRBJ2-7; v_call: TRBV7-2; cdr3_aa: ASSLSRGLTYEQY
j_call: TRBJ2-7; v_call: TRBV29-1; cdr3_aa: SVTPGQGTYEQY
j_call: TRBJ2-4; v_call: TRBV2; cdr3_aa: ASSFRPGNIQY
j_call: TRBJ2-5; v_call: TRBV7-9; cdr3_aa: ASSRGVLGHQETQY
j_call: TRBJ2-1; v_call: TRBV9; cdr3_aa: ASSERSGTGGHNEQF
j_call: TRBJ1-2; v_call: TRBV6-6; cdr3_aa: ASSYPKARGITIFNYGYT
j_call: TRBJ2-3; v_call: TRBV28; cdr3_aa: ASSLGSSGGPSTDTQY
j_call: TRBJ2-3; v_call: TRBV2; cdr3_aa: ASSEGNRRTDTQY
j_call: TRBJ2-5; v_call: TRBV6-5; cdr3_aa: ASSYSPAGGMETQY
j_call: TRBJ2-3; v_call: TRBV20-1; cdr3_aa: SARASGGFRLSGLSTDTQY
j_call: TRBJ2-3; v_call: TRBV2; cdr3_aa: ASSLEVSTDTQY
j_call: TRBJ2-5; v_call: TRBV9; cdr3_aa: ASSVALGSETQY
j_call: TRBJ2-1; v_call: TRBV5-1; cdr3_aa: AGSLGLPNNEQF
j_call: TRBJ2-3; v_call: TRBV4-2; cdr3_aa: ASSQDFQRADTQY
j_call: TRBJ1-5; v_call: TRBV7-8; cdr3_aa: ASSGRTSNQPQH
j_call: TRBJ2-2; v_call: TRBV6-6; cdr3_aa: ASSLQGVTGELF
j_call: TRBJ2-2; v_call: TRBV20-1; cdr3_aa: SALFANTGELF
j_call: TRBJ1-6; v_call: TRBV10-3; cdr3_aa: ATLGQGDSPLH
j_call: TRBJ2-5; v_call: TRBV29-1; cdr3_aa: SGTEGGWEETQY
j_call: TRBJ1-1; v_call: TRBV12-3/TRBV12-4; cdr3_aa: ASTGQGAGTEAF
j_call: TRBJ1-1; v_call: TRBV28; cdr3_aa: ASSLTGTEAF
j_call: TRBJ1-6; v_call: TRBV5-4; cdr3_aa: ASSSDVGGDYNSPLH
j_call: TRBJ2-5; v_call: TRBV3-1; cdr3_aa: ASSLRGRQETQY
j_call: TRBJ2-7; v_call: TRBV18; cdr3_aa: ASSTGSDSYEQY